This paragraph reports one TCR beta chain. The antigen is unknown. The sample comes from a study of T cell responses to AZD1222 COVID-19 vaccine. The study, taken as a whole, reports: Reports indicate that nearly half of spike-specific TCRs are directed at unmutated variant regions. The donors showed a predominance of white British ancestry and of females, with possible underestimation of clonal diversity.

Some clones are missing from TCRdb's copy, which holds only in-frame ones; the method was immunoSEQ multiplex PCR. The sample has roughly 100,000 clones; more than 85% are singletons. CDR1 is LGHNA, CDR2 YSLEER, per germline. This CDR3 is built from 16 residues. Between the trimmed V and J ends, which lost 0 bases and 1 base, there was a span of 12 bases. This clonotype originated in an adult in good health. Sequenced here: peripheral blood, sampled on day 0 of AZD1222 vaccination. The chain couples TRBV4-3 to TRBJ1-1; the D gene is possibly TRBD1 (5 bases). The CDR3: CASSQETGRGNTEAFF. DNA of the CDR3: TGCGCCAGCAGCCAAGAGACGGGACGAGGGAACACTGAAGCTTTCTTT.